These 13 T cell receptor beta chains were all obtained from the same sample, sequenced in a study of T cell responses to AZD1222 COVID-19 vaccine. Method: immunoSEQ multiplex PCR; TCRdb's copy keeps in-frame clones and lacks some. The sample holds around 140,000 clones, about 93% seen once. The starting material was peripheral blood, obtained on day 0 of AZD1222 vaccination. These receptors originate from an adult in good health.

The chain has TRBV30 and TRBJ1-3; the D gene is possibly TRBD1 (6 bases). CDR3 length: 16 amino acids. Germline V gene data show CDR1 as GTSNPN and CDR2 as SVGIG (reference sequence). V lost 3 bases to trimming and J lost 0 bases, with 15 bases between them. The chain's CDR3 is CAWSLQGIGSGNTIYF. CDR3 nucleotide sequence: TGTGCCTGGAGCCTACAGGGCATAGGCTCTGGAAACACCATATATTTT.

The V gene is TRBV3-1 (or the pseudogene TRBV3-2), the J gene TRBJ2-6; D gene unclear. This CDR3 has 16 amino acids. The germline gives CDR1 LGHDT, CDR2 YNNKEL (reference sequence). Trimming removed 4 bases from V and 0 bases from J, with 10 bases in between. CDR3 bases: TGTGCCAGCAGCCCAGGACCGGCCTCTGGGGCCAACGTCCTGACTTTC. It translates to CASSPGPASGANVLTF.

The chain joins TRBV4-1 to TRBJ2-7; 7 bases line up with TRBD1. CDR3 length: 15 residues. V trimming: 4 bases; J trimming: 0 bases; junction bases outside the gene matches: 6. Germline V gives CDR1 MGHRA, CDR2 YSYEKL. CDR3 sequence: CASSRIRDSSYEQYF. In nucleotides, the CDR3 is TGCGCCAGCAGCCGGATCCGGGACAGCTCCTACGAGCAGTACTTC.

V is TRBV5-1 and J is TRBJ2-5; possibly TRBD1 for D (6 bases). CDR1 and CDR2 (germline): SGHRS, YFSETQ. CDR3 length: 17 amino acids. The V end was cut by 3 bases, the J end by 1 base, with 19 bases between. In DNA, the CDR3 is TGCGCCAGCAGCTACGGGCTAGCCCTGGGGGCCCAAGAGACCCAGTACTTC. It encodes CASSYGLALGAQETQYF.

The chain uses TRBV30 and TRBJ1-4, with a weak D call TRBD1 (5 bases). CDR1 and CDR2 from the germline V gene are GTSNPN and SVGIG (reference sequence). The V end lost 0 bases, the J end lost 5 bases, and 10 bases lay between the germline ends. The CDR3 is 14 amino acids. The CDR3 sequence is CAWSVGGRNEKLFF. The CDR3 coding sequence is TGTGCCTGGAGTGTGGGGGGTCGCAATGAAAAACTGTTTTTT. Based on the CDR3 plus reference TRBV30 and TRBJ1-4, the full variable domain is SQTIHQWPATLVQPVGSPLSLECTVEGTSNPNLYWYRQAAGRGLQLLFYSVGIGQISSEVPQNLSASRPQDRQFILSSKKLLLSDSGFYLCAWSVGGRNEKLFFGSGTQLSVL.

This clone was counted once. DNA of the CDR3: TGTGCCTGGAGTGTACTAGGGCCCGGGGATACGCAGTATTTT. Encoded protein: CAWSVLGPGDTQYF. This chain connects TRBV30 to TRBJ2-3, with a possible D match to TRBD2 (5 bases). The length of the CDR3 is 14 residues. Trimming took 0 bases from V and 6 from J, leaving 13 bases between them. Germline V lookup: CDR1 GTSNPN, CDR2 SVGIG (reference sequence). Using reference TRBV30 and TRBJ2-3 for the parts outside the CDR3, the full variable domain is SQTIHQWPATLVQPVGSPLSLECTVEGTSNPNLYWYRQAAGRGLQLLFYSVGIGQISSEVPQNLSASRPQDRQFILSSKKLLLSDSGFYLCAWSVLGPGDTQYFGPGTRLTVL.

CDR3: CASRPYTTGDSGEQYF. CDR3 bases: TGTGCCAGCAGACCCTATACCACAGGGGATAGCGGAGAGCAGTACTTC. The chain combines TRBV5-4 with TRBJ2-7, with TRBD1 as a possible D gene (7 bases). The CDR3 sequence is 16 residues long. Germline V gene lookup returns CDR1 SGHNT and CDR2 YYREEE (reference sequence). Between the trimmed V and J ends, which lost 5 bases and 7 bases, there was a span of 25 bases.

As regards this clone: A read error may account for a junction end that differs from germline. The V call is TRBV30, the J call TRBJ1-1, with D tentatively TRBD1 (5 bases). The germline V gene encodes CDR1 GTSNPN and CDR2 SVGIG (reference sequence). The CDR3 loop spans 14 amino acids. Here the CDR3 reads CAWSGNLVGGSGVF. For the CDR3, the DNA is TGTGCCTGGAGTGGGAACCTGGTTGGGGGGAGCGGGGTATTT.

The chain has TRBV28 and TRBJ2-1; 14 bases are a match to TRBD2. Germline assignment: CDR1 MDHEN and CDR2 SYDVKM. V gave up 6 bases and J gave up 3 bases; unmatched junction bases: 10. The CDR3 is 18 amino acids. The CDR3 nucleotides are TGTGCCAGCAGGACTAGCGGGAGGGCCAGGCGGTTCTACAATGAGCAGTTCTTC. It codes for CASRTSGRARRFYNEQFF.

The rearrangement links TRBV19 to TRBJ1-2, with TRBD1 identical over 7 bases. The CDR3 contains 13 residues. The ends lost 5 bases at V and 4 bases at J; junction bases unmatched: 4. CDR1 and CDR2 (germline): LNHDA, SQIVND (reference sequence). The CDR3 sequence is CASSWDSPYGYTF. The CDR3 coding sequence is TGTGCCAGTAGTTGGGACAGCCCCTATGGCTACACCTTC.

The genes are TRBV6-5 and TRBJ1-2; D is ambiguous. The V gene lost 7 bases and the J gene lost 8 bases, with 20 bases spanning the gap. This CDR3 has 14 amino acids. Germline V gene sequence: CDR1 MNHEY, CDR2 SVGAGI. The CDR3 bases are TGTGCCAGCAATGGACCGTTTAGGGATAGCGGCTACACCTTC. The encoded protein is CASNGPFRDSGYTF.

This chain joins TRBV13 and TRBJ1-4, with D tentatively TRBD1 (5 bases). The V end was cut by 1 base, the J end by 10 bases, with 16 bases between. This CDR3 contains 15 residues. Per the germline V gene, CDR1 is PRHDT and CDR2 is FYEKMQ (reference sequence). The CDR3 DNA follows: TGTGCCAGCAGCTTAGAAGAAGGGGCGCACGGAAAACTGTTTTTT. As protein: CASSLEEGAHGKLFF.

This clone was counted once. J is TRBJ2-7 and V is TRBV29-1; maybe TRBD2 (5 bases). Germline values: CDR1 SQVTM, CDR2 ANQGSEA. The V end lost 4 bases, the J end lost 0 bases, and 10 bases lay between the germline ends. There are 13 residues in the CDR3. The CDR3 loop reads CSVASGNSYEQYF. The CDR3 DNA is TGCAGCGTTGCATCGGGGAACTCCTACGAGCAGTACTTC.